This record covers a single T cell receptor beta chain. What it binds is unknown. There are 14 residues in the CDR3. Trimming removed 2 bases at V and 4 bases at J, with 11 bases between. Per the germline V gene, CDR1 is SEHNR and CDR2 is FQNEAQ (reference sequence). This specimen comes from a study of shared clonotypes between healthy human individuals. Study summary: The donors, a couple of women and a few men, were aged 18 to 49.

Whole-study findings and limits: The sampled material consisted only of blood, and tissue repertoires are likely to differ. Sharing across four donors was highest in naive CD4 (approximately 5%) and lowest in memory CD8 (approximately 0.4%). Memory subsets had estimated richness that was generally smaller than that of naive subsets.

Generated by immunoSEQ multiplex PCR, the TCRdb table keeps only in-frame clones and is missing some. The sample comprises some 2,000,000 clones, 95% of which are singletons, and 0.13% rests with the top ten. The chain uses TRBV7-9 and TRBJ2-5, with TRBD2 as a possible D gene (6 bases). The sample consisted of naive CD4+ T cells sorted from blood. Subset: CD45RA+ positively selected. The TCR sequence derives from a man aged 18 to 35 in good health. The CDR3 reads CASSLSWGVETQYF. For the CDR3, the DNA is TGTGCCAGCAGCTTAAGCTGGGGGGTAGAGACCCAGTACTTC.